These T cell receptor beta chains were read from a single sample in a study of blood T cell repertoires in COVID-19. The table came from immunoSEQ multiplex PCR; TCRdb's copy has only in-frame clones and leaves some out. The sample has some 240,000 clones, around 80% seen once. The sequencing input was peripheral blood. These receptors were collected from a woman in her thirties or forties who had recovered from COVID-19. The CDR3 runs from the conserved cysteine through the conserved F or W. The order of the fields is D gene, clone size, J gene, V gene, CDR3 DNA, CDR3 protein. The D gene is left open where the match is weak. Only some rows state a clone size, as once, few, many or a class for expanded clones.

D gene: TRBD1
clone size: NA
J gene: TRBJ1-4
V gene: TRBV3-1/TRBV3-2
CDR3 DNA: TGTGCCAGCAGCCTCGGATCAATTGGGACAGGGTACGAAAAACTGTTTTTT
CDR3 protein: CASSLGSIGTGYEKLFF

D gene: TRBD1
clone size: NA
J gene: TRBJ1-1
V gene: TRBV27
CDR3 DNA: TGTGCCAGCAGTCAGATCAGAGAGACAGGGCTAACTGAAGCTTTCTTT
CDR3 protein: CASSQIRETGLTEAFF

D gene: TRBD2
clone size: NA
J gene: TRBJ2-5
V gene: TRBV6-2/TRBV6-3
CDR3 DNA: TGTGCCAGCAGTTACTCGGCGGGGGTAAAAGAGACCCAGTACTTC
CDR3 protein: CASSYSAGVKETQYF

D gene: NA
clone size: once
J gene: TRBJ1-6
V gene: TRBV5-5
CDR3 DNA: TGTGCCAGCAGCTTGGAGGTTGGGCAAGTGTATTCACCCCTCCACTTT
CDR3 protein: CASSLEVGQVYSPLHF

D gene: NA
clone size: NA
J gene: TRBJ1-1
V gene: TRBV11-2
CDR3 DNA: TGTGCCAGCAGCTCCCAGTATGACACTGAAGCTTTCTTT
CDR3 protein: CASSSQYDTEAFF

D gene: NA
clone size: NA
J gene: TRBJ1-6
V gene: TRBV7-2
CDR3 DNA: TGTGCCAGCAGCAGACAAAGAGGGAATTGGGATAATTCACCCCTCCACTTT
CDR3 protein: CASSRQRGNWDNSPLHF

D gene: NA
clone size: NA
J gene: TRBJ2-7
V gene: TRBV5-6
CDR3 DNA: TGTGCCAGCAGCGACAGATGGAGGGGCGCGATAGAAGAGCAGTACTTC
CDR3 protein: CASSDRWRGAIEEQYF

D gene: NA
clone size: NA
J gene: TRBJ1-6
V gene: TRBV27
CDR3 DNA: TGTGCCAGCAGGTATATCGGACAGATTAATTCACCCCTCCACTTT
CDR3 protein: CASRYIGQINSPLHF

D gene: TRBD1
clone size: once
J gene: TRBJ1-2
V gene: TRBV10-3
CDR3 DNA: TGTGCCATCAGTGCCTACGGCCAGGGGGCGTATGGCTACACCTTC
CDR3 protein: CAISAYGQGAYGYTF

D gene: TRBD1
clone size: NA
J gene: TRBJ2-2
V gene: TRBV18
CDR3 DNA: TGTGCCAGCTCAATCACAGGGGCGAACACCGGGGAGCTGTTTTTT
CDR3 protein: CASSITGANTGELFF

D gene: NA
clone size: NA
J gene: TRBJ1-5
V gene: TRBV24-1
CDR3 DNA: TGTGCCTCAGCACAGGGTGATCAGCCCCAGCATTTT
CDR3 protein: CASAQGDQPQHF

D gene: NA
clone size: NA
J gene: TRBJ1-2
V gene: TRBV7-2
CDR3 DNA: TGTGCCAGCAGCTTTACCGGTGAAGCCTATGGCTACACCTTC
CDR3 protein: CASSFTGEAYGYTF

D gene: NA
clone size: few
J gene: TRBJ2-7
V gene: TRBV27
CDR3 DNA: NA
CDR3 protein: CASSSSVYGLYEQYF

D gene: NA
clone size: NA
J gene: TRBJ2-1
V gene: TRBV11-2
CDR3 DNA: TGTGCCAGCAGCATGGCGGGCAATGAGCAGTTCTTC
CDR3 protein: CASSMAGNEQFF

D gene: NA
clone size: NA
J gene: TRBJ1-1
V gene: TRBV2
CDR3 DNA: TGTGCCAGCAGTGAAGCGGGCCGCACGCCGAAAGCTTTCTTT
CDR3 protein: CASSEAGRTPKAFF

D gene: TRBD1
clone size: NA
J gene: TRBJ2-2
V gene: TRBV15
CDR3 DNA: TGTGCCACCAGCTTCGACAGGGGGCACCTGTTTTTT
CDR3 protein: CATSFDRGHLFF

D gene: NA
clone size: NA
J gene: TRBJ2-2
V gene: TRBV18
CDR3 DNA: TGTGCCAGCTCACGTTCCGGCCGGGTGGCCGGGGAGCTGTTTTTT
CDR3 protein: CASSRSGRVAGELFF

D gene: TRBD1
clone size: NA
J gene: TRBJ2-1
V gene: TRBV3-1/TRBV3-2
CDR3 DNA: TGTGCCAGCAGCCAGGGACAGGAATTCAATGAGCAGTTCTTC
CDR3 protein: CASSQGQEFNEQFF

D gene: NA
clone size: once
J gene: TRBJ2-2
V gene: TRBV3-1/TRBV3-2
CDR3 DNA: TGTGCCAGCAGCGACAGGGGAGGGACCGGGGAGCTGTTTTTT
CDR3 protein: CASSDRGGTGELFF

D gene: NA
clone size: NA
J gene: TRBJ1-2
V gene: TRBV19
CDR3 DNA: TGTGCCAGTAGCCCCCGATTAGATTTTGGCTACACCTTC
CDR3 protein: CASSPRLDFGYTF

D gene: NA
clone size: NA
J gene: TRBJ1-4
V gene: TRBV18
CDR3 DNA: TGTGCCAGCTCACTCGGGACATGGACTAATGAAAAACTGTTTTTT
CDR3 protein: CASSLGTWTNEKLFF

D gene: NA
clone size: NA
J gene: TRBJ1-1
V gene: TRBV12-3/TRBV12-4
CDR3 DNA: TGTGCCAGCAACCAGGGCACTGAAGCTTTCTTT
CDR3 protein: CASNQGTEAFF

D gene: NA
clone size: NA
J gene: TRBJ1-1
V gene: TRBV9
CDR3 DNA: TGTGCCAGCAGCAATATGAACACTGAAGCTTTCTTT
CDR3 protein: CASSNMNTEAFF

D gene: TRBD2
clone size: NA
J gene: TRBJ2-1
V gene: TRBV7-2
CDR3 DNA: TGTGCCAGCAGCCTCACTAGCGGGGGGCATTACAATGAGCAGTTCTTC
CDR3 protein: CASSLTSGGHYNEQFF

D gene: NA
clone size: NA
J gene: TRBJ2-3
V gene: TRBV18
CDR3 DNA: TGTGCCAGCTCACCCCCAACGACTCTGGATACGCAGTATTTT
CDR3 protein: CASSPPTTLDTQYF

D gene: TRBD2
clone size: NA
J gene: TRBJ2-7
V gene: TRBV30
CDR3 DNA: TGTGCCTGGAGAACTAGCGGGGAATTCTCCTACGAGCAGTACTTC
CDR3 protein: CAWRTSGEFSYEQYF